The text below deals with one T cell receptor (beta chain). Its antigen is undetermined. With 60 Vbeta and 13 Jbeta primers, the PCR was carried out. Libraries were prepared by immunoSEQ multiplex PCR; TCRdb keeps only in-frame clonotypes and omits some of them. The sample records nearly 110,000 clones, more than 75% being singletons. These data originate in a study of cytomegalovirus exposure and HLA in healthy donors. Findings and caveats of the study: Later analysis showed TCR association rates varying by HLA locus, highest for DRB1 and lowest for HLA-C. A previous analysis found most TCR beta V segments productive roughly 90% or roughly 30% of the time. Rare sequences made up most TCRs, while some public TCRs were found in many donors.

The CDR3 runs to 15 residues. Germline V CDR1 and CDR2: SGHVS, FNYEAQ. The V segment lost 0 bases and the J segment 0 bases; nucleotides outside the gene matches: 2. The source material was PBMCs. The V gene is TRBV7-6, the J gene TRBJ2-7; 7 positions match TRBD2. The sequence was collected from a man aged 25-40 years in good health and CMV-seropositive. The CDR3 region has the DNA TGTGCCAGCAGCTTAGCACGCGGGGGCTCCTACGAGCAGTACTTC. This encodes CASSLARGGSYEQYF.